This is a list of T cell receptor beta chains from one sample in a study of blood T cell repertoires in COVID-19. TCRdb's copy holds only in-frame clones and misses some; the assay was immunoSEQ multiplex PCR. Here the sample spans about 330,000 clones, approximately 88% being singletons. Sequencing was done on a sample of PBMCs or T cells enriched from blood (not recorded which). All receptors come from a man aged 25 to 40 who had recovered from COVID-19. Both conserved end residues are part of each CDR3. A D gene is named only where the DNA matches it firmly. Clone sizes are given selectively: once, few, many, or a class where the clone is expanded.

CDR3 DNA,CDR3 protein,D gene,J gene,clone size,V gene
TGTGCCAGCAAGCCTAGCGGCCTCACAGATACGCAGTATTTT,CASKPSGLTDTQYF,TRBD2,TRBJ2-3,NA,TRBV19
TGTGCCAGCAGAAGTGACAGCTATGGCTACACCTTC,CASRSDSYGYTF,NA,TRBJ1-2,NA,TRBV2
TGTGCCAGCAGTCTCGACAGGGACACCACAGATACGCAGTATTTT,CASSLDRDTTDTQYF,TRBD1,TRBJ2-3,NA,TRBV28
TGTGCCAGCTCACCTGCCGGGACAGGGGATGGCTACACCTTC,CASSPAGTGDGYTF,TRBD1,TRBJ1-2,NA,TRBV18
TGTGCCAGCAGCACCCCCCACCGGCAGGGCACAGATACGCAGTATTTT,CASSTPHRQGTDTQYF,NA,TRBJ2-3,NA,TRBV3-1/TRBV3-2
TGTGCCAGCAGGACAGGGGGGAACACTGAAGCTTTCTTT,CASRTGGNTEAFF,TRBD1,TRBJ1-1,NA,TRBV6-5
TGTGCCAGCAGCCCATCGCTAGCGGGGGAAGAGACCCAGTACTTC,CASSPSLAGEETQYF,TRBD2,TRBJ2-5,NA,TRBV5-4
TGTGCCAGCAGCCAACTCACAGGGGTTAGCTCCTATAATTCACCCCTCCACTTT,CASSQLTGVSSYNSPLHF,TRBD1,TRBJ1-6,NA,TRBV14
TGTGCCAGCAGACAACGACAGGGGAGTTACTATGGCTACACCTTC,CASRQRQGSYYGYTF,TRBD1,TRBJ1-2,NA,TRBV7-2
TGTGCCAGCAGGACAGGGCCGGAAAAACTGTTTTTT,CASRTGPEKLFF,TRBD1,TRBJ1-4,NA,TRBV2
TGCGCCAGCTCACCCGGCGTGGACAGGCCCCCCAATCAGCCCCAGCATTTT,CASSPGVDRPPNQPQHF,TRBD1,TRBJ1-5,NA,TRBV23-1
TGTGCCAGCACCCCCACGGAGGTTGGGAGAGGCTACACCTTC,CASTPTEVGRGYTF,NA,TRBJ1-2,NA,TRBV2
TGTGCCAGCAGCTGGACTAGGACAGATACGCAGTATTTT,CASSWTRTDTQYF,TRBD2,TRBJ2-3,NA,TRBV5-4
TGCGCCAGCAGGGGGGACAGGGACATTGAAAAACTGTTTTTT,CASRGDRDIEKLFF,TRBD1,TRBJ1-4,NA,TRBV10-2
TGTGCCAGCAGGAGACCTTCAGGAGGGGGCTTCTCCTACGAGCAGTACTTC,CASRRPSGGGFSYEQYF,NA,TRBJ2-7,NA,TRBV28
TGCGCCAGCAGCTTTGGGCAGGGGGATCAGCCCCAGCATTTT,CASSFGQGDQPQHF,TRBD1,TRBJ1-5,NA,TRBV5-1
TGTGCCAGCTCACCAGAAGGGAGCTCCTACAATGAGCAGTTCTTC,CASSPEGSSYNEQFF,NA,TRBJ2-1,NA,TRBV18
TGTGCCAGCAGTATTGCGATCGCGCGGAATGAGCAGTTCTTC,CASSIAIARNEQFF,NA,TRBJ2-1,NA,TRBV6-5
TGTGCCAGCAGCCAAGATCTGGCGGTTACGCAGTATTTT,CASSQDLAVTQYF,NA,TRBJ2-3,NA,TRBV3-1/TRBV3-2
TGCGCCAGCAGGGTGAGCGGAGAGACCCAGTACTTC,CASRVSGETQYF,NA,TRBJ2-5,NA,TRBV5-1
TGTGCCAGCAGCTCGGGACTAGCGGGGGGGTACCAAGAGACCCAGTACTTC,CASSSGLAGGYQETQYF,TRBD2,TRBJ2-5,once,TRBV5-6
TGTGCCAGCAGTGGGGCCCAGTATCACTCTGGAAACACCATATATTTT,CASSGAQYHSGNTIYF,NA,TRBJ1-3,NA,TRBV6-1
TGTGCCATCAGTGCGGCGGGGGGTCTCCGAGATACGCAGTATTTT,CAISAAGGLRDTQYF,TRBD2,TRBJ2-3,once,TRBV10-3
TGCGCCAGCAGCCGCCAGACTAGCTCAAGCTCCTACGAGCAGTACTTC,CASSRQTSSSSYEQYF,TRBD2,TRBJ2-7,once,TRBV4-1
TGTGCCCTCAGGGGGGACAAAAACATTCAGTACTTC,CALRGDKNIQYF,NA,TRBJ2-4,NA,TRBV2
TGCGCCAGCAGCTCGAACCAGGGGGCCGAAGAGACCCAGTACTTC,CASSSNQGAEETQYF,TRBD1,TRBJ2-5,NA,TRBV5-1
TGTGCCAGCAGCCCAGGACTAGCGAGAAGCACAGATACGCAGTATTTT,CASSPGLARSTDTQYF,TRBD2,TRBJ2-3,NA,TRBV9
TGTGCCAGCAGTTTCGGACAGGGGTTTCAGAGTGAAAAACTGTTTTTT,CASSFGQGFQSEKLFF,TRBD1,TRBJ1-4,NA,TRBV7-9
TGTGCCAGCAGTGAAATCGACAGGGGGCGAGGCTACACCTTC,CASSEIDRGRGYTF,TRBD1,TRBJ1-2,NA,TRBV6-1
TGTGCCAGCCGGGACAGGTCGGACACTGAAGCTTTCTTT,CASRDRSDTEAFF,TRBD1,TRBJ1-1,NA,TRBV10-3
TGTGCCAGCAGTGATGGACAGCTCGGGTACGAGCAGTACTTC,CASSDGQLGYEQYF,NA,TRBJ2-7,NA,TRBV2
TGTGCCAGCAGTGAGACAGAGAATTCACCCCTCCACTTT,CASSETENSPLHF,NA,TRBJ1-6,NA,TRBV2
TGCGCCAGCAGCTGGGTGACTAGCACAGATACGCAGTATTTT,CASSWVTSTDTQYF,NA,TRBJ2-3,NA,TRBV5-1
TGTGCCAGCAGCCATCCGGGACAGGGGACCAACGAGCAGTACTTC,CASSHPGQGTNEQYF,NA,TRBJ2-7,NA,TRBV21-1
TGTGCCAGCTCACCACCCGGGGGATTCCCCATCGGCGAGCAGTACTTC,CASSPPGGFPIGEQYF,NA,TRBJ2-7,NA,TRBV18
TGTGCCAGCAGCGTAGAGGGAGACAGGGGCGGGGGCTACACCTTC,CASSVEGDRGGGYTF,TRBD1,TRBJ1-2,NA,TRBV9
TGTGCCAGCAGCACGACTAGCGGGGGGGAAGAGACCCAGTACTTC,CASSTTSGGEETQYF,TRBD2,TRBJ2-5,NA,TRBV5-4
TGTGCCAGCAGCTTGGCTTATGGGCAGGGCCTGAACACTGAAGCTTTCTTT,CASSLAYGQGLNTEAFF,NA,TRBJ1-1,NA,TRBV5-4
TGCGCCAGCAGCCCGAACAGGGTAGAGTCCTACGAGCAGTACTTC,CASSPNRVESYEQYF,NA,TRBJ2-7,NA,TRBV5-1
TGTGCCAGCAGCTTGCGTACAGGGGCTAGGGCCGGGGAGCTGTTTTTT,CASSLRTGARAGELFF,TRBD1,TRBJ2-2,NA,TRBV5-4
TGTGCCAGCAGCGTAGACGGGGGGGCCTACAATGAGCAGTTCTTC,CASSVDGGAYNEQFF,TRBD2,TRBJ2-1,NA,TRBV9
TGTGCCAGCAGCTTAGATATGAACACTGAAGCTTTCTTT,CASSLDMNTEAFF,NA,TRBJ1-1,many,TRBV7-9
TGTGCCAGCAGCCCCCAACTAGCGGGGGGAACGAACACCGGGGAGCTGTTTTTT,CASSPQLAGGTNTGELFF,TRBD2,TRBJ2-2,few,TRBV13
TGTGCCAGTAGTTACCCTCCGGGACAGGGGAGGTACACTGAAGCTTTCTTT,CASSYPPGQGRYTEAFF,TRBD1,TRBJ1-1,few,TRBV19
TGTGCCAGTAGTATAGATTCTCAACAGGGGTACGAGCAGTACTTC,CASSIDSQQGYEQYF,TRBD1,TRBJ2-7,NA,TRBV19
TGTGCCAGCAGTGAAGAACTAGCGGCCACAGATACGCAGTATTTT,CASSEELAATDTQYF,TRBD2,TRBJ2-3,NA,TRBV2
TGTGCCAGCAGCCCTCCCGGACAGCGGAACACTGAAGCTTTCTTT,CASSPPGQRNTEAFF,NA,TRBJ1-1,NA,TRBV3-1/TRBV3-2
TGTGCCACCAGTGATTCTGGACAGCCCCGAAGCATGAACACTGAAGCTTTCTTT,CATSDSGQPRSMNTEAFF,NA,TRBJ1-1,once,TRBV24-1
TGCGCCAGCAGCTTGGGGGACAGGGTCCAAGAGACCCAGTACTTC,CASSLGDRVQETQYF,TRBD1,TRBJ2-5,NA,TRBV5-1
TGCGCCAGCAGTCAACCAAGGGGGACCTGGAACACCATATATTTT,CASSQPRGTWNTIYF,NA,TRBJ1-3,NA,TRBV23-1
TGCACCAGCAGCCAGTTCCCTGGGGGGGGGAAATACACAGATACGCAGTATTTT,CTSSQFPGGGKYTDTQYF,NA,TRBJ2-3,NA,TRBV1
TGTGCCAGCAGGATTACAGGGGATCAGTACGAGCAGTACTTC,CASRITGDQYEQYF,TRBD1,TRBJ2-7,NA,TRBV5-6
TGTGCCAGCAGCTTAGAGAACCGGGACATCTCTGGCTACACCTTC,CASSLENRDISGYTF,NA,TRBJ1-2,NA,TRBV7-9
TGCAGCGTCGGGTCCGGGGCTGGAAACACCATATATTTT,CSVGSGAGNTIYF,NA,TRBJ1-3,NA,TRBV29-1
TGTGCCAGCAGCTTAGGGTTGTGGGGTGGCGGGGGGGCTATAGATACGCAGTATTTT,CASSLGLWGGGGAIDTQYF,TRBD2,TRBJ2-3,NA,TRBV11-2
TGTGCCAGCAGCGTCGGGACAGGGTCTGGGGCCAACGTCCTGACTTTC,CASSVGTGSGANVLTF,TRBD1,TRBJ2-6,NA,TRBV9
TGTGCCAGCAGGTTGACAGGCGCCGGCTATGGCTACACCTTC,CASRLTGAGYGYTF,NA,TRBJ1-2,NA,TRBV27